This T cell receptor (beta chain) was sequenced during a study of blood T cell repertoires in COVID-19. In the study overall: Whether acute or convalescent, the COVID-19 samples came from the United States, Italy and Spain. Sample material is recorded as cDNA or gDNA derived from T cells, B-cell-depleted T cells, or PBMCs.

V was shortened by 5 bases and J by 0 bases, with 17 bases between the two germline ends. The germline V gene encodes CDR1 MDHEN and CDR2 SYDVKM. The CDR3 extends over 16 amino acids. Repertoires were generated with immunoSEQ multiplex PCR, while TCRdb's copy carries only in-frame clones and drops some. The data hold hundreds of thousands of clones, with 80% to 90% observed a single time. Living in about 25 US areas, the participants were between about 18 and 100 years of age. This sequence joins TRBV28 and TRBJ2-7, with D possibly being TRBD2 (6 bases). Sequencing was performed on PBMCs or T cells enriched from blood (not recorded which). This receptor was obtained from a woman aged 35 to 49 with acute COVID-19. The CDR3 DNA reads as TGTGCCAGCAGTCCTCCCAGCGGGCCACTCTCCTACGAGCAGTACTTC. Translating gives CASSPPSGPLSYEQYF.